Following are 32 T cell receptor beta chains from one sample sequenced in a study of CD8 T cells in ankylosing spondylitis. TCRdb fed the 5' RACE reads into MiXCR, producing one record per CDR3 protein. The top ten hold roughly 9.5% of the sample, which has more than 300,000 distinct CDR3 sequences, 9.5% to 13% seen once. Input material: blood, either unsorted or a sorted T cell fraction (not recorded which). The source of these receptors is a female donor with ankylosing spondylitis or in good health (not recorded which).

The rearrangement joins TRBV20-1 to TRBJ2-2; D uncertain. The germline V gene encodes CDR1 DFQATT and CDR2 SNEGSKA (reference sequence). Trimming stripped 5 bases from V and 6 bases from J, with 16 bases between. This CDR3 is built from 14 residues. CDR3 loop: CSASSNIRAGELFF. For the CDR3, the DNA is TGCAGTGCTTCCAGTAACATAAGAGCCGGGGAGCTGTTTTTT.

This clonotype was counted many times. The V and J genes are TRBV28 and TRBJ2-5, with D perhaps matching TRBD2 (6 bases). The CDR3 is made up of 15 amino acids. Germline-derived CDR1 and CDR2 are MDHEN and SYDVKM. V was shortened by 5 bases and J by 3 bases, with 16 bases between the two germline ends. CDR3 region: CASSPTGTSKETQYF. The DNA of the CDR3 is TGTGCCAGCAGTCCCACCGGGACTTCGAAAGAGACCCAGTACTTC.

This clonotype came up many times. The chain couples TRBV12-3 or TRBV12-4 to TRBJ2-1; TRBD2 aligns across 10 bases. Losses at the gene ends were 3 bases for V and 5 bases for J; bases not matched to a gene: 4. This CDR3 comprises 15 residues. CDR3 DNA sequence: TGTGCCAGCAGTTTTCAACTAGCGGGAAACAATGAGCAGTTCTTC. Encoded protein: CASSFQLAGNNEQFF.

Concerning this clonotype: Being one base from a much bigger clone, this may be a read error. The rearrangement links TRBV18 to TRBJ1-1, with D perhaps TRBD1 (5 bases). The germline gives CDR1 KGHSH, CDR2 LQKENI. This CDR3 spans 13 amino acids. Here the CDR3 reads CANSPDSYTEAFF. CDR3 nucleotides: TGTGCCAACTCACCCGACAGCTACACTGAAGCTTTCTTT.

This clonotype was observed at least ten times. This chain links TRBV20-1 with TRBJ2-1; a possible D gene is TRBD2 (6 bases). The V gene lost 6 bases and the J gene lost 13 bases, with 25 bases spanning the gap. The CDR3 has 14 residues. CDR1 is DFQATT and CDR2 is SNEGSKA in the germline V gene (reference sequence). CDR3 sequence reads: CSAPAWDSPKDQFF. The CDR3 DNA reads TGCAGTGCCCCGGCCTGGGACTCCCCGAAGGATCAGTTCTTC.

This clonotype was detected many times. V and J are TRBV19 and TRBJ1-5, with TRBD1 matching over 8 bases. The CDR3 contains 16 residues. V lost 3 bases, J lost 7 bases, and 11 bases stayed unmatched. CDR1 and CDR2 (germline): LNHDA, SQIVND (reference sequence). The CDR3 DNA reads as TGTGCCAGTAGTATGCCGGGACAGGAGTTTTGGCAGCCCCAGCATTTT. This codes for CASSMPGQEFWQPQHF.

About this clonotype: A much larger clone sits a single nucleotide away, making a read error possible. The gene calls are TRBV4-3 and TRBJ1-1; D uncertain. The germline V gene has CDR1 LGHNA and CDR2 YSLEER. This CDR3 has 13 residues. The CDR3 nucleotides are TGCGCCAGCAGCGGCACGGAGAACACTGAAGCTTCCTTT. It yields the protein CASSGTENTEASF.

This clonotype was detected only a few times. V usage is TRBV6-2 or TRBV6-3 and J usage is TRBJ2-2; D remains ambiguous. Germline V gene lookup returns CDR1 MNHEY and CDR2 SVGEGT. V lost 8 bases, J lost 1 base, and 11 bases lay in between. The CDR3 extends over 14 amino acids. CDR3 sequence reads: CASHKAWNTGELFF. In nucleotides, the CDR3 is TGTGCCAGCCATAAGGCATGGAACACCGGGGAGCTGTTTTTT.

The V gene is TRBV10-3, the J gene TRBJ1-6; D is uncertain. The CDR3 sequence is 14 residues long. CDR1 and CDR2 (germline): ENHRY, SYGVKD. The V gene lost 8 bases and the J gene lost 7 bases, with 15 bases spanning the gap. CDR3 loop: CAISNVETNSPLHF. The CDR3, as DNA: TGTGCCATCTCGAACGTGGAGACGAATTCACCCCTCCACTTT.

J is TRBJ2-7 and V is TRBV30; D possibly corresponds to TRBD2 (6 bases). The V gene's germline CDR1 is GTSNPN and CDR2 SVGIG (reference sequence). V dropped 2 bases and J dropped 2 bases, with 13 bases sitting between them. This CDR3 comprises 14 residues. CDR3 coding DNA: TGTGCCTGGAGTTTTGGCGGGACCGCCTACGAGCAGTACTTC. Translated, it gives CAWSFGGTAYEQYF.

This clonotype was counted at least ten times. The CDR3 reads CASSRQAGTDTQYF. CDR3 sequence (DNA): TGCGCCAGCAGCCGTCAAGCGGGGACGGATACGCAGTATTTT. This sequence joins TRBV5-1 and TRBJ2-3; the match to TRBD2 covers 7 bases. After removal of 4 bases from V and 6 bases from J, the junction contained 8 bases not matched to a gene. The V gene's germline CDR1 is SGHRS and CDR2 YFSETQ. CDR3 length equals 14 residues.

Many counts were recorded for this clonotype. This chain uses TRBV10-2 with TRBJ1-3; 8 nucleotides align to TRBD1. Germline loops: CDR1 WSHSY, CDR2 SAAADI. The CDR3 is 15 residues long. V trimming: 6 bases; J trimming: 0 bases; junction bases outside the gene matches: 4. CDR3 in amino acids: CASSGTGSSGNTIYF. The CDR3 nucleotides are TGCGCCAGCAGCGGGACAGGTAGCTCTGGAAACACCATATATTTT.

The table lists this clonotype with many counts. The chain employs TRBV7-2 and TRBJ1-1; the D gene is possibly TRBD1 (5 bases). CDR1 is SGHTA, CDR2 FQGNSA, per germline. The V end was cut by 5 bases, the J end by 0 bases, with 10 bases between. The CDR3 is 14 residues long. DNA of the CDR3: TGTGCCAGCAGCCCCCCGGGGGTGAACACTGAAGCTTTCTTT. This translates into CASSPPGVNTEAFF.

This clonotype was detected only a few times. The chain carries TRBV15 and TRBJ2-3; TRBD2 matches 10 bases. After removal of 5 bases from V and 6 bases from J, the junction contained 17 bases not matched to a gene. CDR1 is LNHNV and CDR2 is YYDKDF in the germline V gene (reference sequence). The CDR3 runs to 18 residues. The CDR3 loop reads CATSSLGEASGSRDTQYF. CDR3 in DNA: TGTGCCACCAGCTCCCTCGGTGAGGCTAGCGGGAGTCGGGATACGCAGTATTTT.

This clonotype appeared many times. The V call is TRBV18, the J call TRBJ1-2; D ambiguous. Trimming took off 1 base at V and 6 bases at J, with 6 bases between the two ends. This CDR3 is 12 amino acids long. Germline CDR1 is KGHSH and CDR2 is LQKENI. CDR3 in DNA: TGTGCCAGCTCACCACGGGCAGATGGCTACACCTTC. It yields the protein CASSPRADGYTF.

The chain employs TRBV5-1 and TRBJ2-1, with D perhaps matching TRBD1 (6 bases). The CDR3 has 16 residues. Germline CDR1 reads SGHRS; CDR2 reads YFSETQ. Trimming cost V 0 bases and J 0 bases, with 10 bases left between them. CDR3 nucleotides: TGCGCCAGCAGCTTGGATACAGGGAGCTCCTACAATGAGCAGTTCTTC. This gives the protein CASSLDTGSSYNEQFF.

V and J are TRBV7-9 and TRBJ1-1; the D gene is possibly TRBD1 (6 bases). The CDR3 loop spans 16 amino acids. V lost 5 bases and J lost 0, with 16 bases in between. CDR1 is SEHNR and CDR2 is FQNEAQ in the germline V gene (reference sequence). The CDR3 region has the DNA TGTGCCAGCAGCCCCCTCGGAGGGGGGGTGAACACTGAAGCTTTCTTT. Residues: CASSPLGGGVNTEAFF.

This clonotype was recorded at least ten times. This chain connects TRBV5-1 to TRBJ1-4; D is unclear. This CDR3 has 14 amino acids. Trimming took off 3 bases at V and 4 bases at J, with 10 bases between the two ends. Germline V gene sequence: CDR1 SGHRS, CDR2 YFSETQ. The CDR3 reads CASSSDGGNEKLFF. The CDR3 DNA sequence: TGCGCCAGCAGCTCGGACGGCGGTAATGAAAAACTGTTTTTT. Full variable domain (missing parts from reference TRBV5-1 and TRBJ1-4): KAGVTQTPRYLIKTRGQQVTLSCSPISGHRSVSWYQQTPGQGLQFLFEYFSETQRNKGNFPGRFSGRQFSNSRSEMNVSTLELGDSALYLCASSSDGGNEKLFFGSGTQLSVL.

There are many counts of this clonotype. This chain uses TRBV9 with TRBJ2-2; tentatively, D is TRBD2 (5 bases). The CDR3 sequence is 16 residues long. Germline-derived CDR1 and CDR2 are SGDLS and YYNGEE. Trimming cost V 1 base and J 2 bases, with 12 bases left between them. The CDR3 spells CASSVRLAVNTGELFF. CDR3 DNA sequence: TGTGCCAGCAGCGTACGGCTAGCAGTCAACACCGGGGAGCTGTTTTTT.

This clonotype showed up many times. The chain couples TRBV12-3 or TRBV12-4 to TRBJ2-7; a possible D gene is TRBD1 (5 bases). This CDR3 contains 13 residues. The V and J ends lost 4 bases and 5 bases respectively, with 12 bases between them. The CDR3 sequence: CASSSTVAHEQYF. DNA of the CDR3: TGTGCCAGCAGTTCGACAGTAGCCCACGAGCAGTACTTC.

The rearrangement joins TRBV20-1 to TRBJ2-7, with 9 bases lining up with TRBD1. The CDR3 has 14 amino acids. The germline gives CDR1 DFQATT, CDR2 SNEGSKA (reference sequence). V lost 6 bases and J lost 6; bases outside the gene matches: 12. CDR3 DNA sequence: TGCAGTGCGTCGGACGGGACAGGGACTTCCGAGCAGTACTTC. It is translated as CSASDGTGTSEQYF.

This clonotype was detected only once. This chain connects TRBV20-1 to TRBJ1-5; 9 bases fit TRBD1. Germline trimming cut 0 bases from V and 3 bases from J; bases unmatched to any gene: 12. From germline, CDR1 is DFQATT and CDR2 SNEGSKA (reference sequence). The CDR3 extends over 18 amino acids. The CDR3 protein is CSARDPGRGQGFNQPQHF. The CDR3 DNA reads TGCAGTGCTAGAGACCCGGGGCGGGGACAGGGCTTCAATCAGCCCCAGCATTTT.

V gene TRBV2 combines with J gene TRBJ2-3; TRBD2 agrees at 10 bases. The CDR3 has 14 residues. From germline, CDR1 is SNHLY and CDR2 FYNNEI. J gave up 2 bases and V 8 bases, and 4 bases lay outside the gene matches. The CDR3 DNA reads TGTGCCAGCCGGACTAGCGGACACACAGATACGCAGTATTTT. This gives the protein CASRTSGHTDTQYF.

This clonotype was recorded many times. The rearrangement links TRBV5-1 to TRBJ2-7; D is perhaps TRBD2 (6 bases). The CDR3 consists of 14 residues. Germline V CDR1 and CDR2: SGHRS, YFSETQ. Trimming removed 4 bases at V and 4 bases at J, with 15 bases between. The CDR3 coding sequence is TGCGCCAGCAGCCCACCGACTAGTCCGTACGAGCAGTACTTC. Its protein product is CASSPPTSPYEQYF.

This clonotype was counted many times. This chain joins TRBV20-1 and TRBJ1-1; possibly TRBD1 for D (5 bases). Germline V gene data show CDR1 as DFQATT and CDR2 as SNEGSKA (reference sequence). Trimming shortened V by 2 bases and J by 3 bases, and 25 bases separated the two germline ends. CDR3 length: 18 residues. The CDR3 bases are TGCAGTGCTAGACCCGCTCAAGGGACGCCCCGGCGGTACACTGAAGCTTTCTTT. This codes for CSARPAQGTPRRYTEAFF.

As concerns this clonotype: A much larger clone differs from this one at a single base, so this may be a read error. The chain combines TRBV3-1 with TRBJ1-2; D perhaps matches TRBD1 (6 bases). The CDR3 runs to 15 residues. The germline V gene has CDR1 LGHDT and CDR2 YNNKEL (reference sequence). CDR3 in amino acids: CATSQNREGRFGYTF. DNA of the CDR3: TGTGCCACCAGCCAAAACAGGGAGGGCAGGTTTGGCTACACCTTC. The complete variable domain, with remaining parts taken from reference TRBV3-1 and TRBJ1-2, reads DTAVSQTPKYLVTQMGNDKSIKCEQNLGHDTMYWYKQDSKKFLKIMFSYNNKELIINETVPNRFSPKSPDKAHLNLHINSLELGDSAVYFCATSQNREGRFGYTFGSGTRLTVV.

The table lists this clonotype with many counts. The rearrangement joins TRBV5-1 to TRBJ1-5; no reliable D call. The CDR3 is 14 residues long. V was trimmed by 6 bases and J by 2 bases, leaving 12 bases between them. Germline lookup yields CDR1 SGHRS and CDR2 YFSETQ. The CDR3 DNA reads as TGCGCCAGCAAAGCCGATCTCGGCAATCAGCCCCAGCATTTT. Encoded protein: CASKADLGNQPQHF.

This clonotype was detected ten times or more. CDR3 region: CASSGSGASNSPLHF. CDR3 in DNA: TGTGCCAGCAGCGGTTCGGGGGCATCTAATTCACCCCTCCACTTT. This chain uses TRBV9 with TRBJ1-6, with a tentative D call TRBD1 (6 bases). Looked up from germline, CDR1 is SGDLS and CDR2 is YYNGEE. This CDR3 spans 15 amino acids. V lost 3 bases to trimming and J lost 6 bases, with 13 bases between them.

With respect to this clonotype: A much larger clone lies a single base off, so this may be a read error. In nucleotides, the CDR3 is TGCAGTGCTAGGGGTACAGCCAATCAGCCCCCGCATTTT. Protein: CSARGTANQPPHF. The chain joins TRBV20-1 to TRBJ1-5; D remains ambiguous. This CDR3 region has 13 residues. Germline-derived CDR1 and CDR2 are DFQATT and SNEGSKA (reference sequence).

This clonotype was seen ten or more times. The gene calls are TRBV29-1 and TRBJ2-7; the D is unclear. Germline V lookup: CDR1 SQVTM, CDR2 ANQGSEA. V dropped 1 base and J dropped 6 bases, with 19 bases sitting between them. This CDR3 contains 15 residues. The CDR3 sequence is CSVEVVRRRAAEQYF. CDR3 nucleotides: TGCAGCGTTGAAGTGGTACGTCGCCGGGCTGCCGAGCAGTACTTC.

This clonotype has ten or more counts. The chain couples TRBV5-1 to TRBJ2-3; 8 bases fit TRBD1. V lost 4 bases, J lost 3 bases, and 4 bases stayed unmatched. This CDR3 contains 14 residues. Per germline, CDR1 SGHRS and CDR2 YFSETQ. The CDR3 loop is CASSGDRTTDTQYF. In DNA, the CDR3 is TGCGCCAGCAGCGGGGACAGGACGACAGATACGCAGTATTTT.

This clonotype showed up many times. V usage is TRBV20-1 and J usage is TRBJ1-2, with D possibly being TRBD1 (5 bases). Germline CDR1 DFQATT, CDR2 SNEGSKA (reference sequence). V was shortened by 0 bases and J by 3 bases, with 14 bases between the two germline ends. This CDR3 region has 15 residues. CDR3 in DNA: TGCAGTGCTAGAGATCAGGGAGGGGTTTACTATGGCTACACCTTC. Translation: CSARDQGGVYYGYTF.